This T cell receptor beta chain was sequenced in a study of identical twins. General study results and limits: Zero-insertion analyses were open to partial confounding by invariant MAIT and iNKT cells.

V was trimmed by 1 base and J by 1 base, leaving 13 bases between them. The CDR3 loop spans 16 amino acids. Germline V gene sequence: CDR1 SNHLY, CDR2 FYNNEI. Template switching, a step in the protocol, added a universal primer site, and cDNA carried unique molecular identifiers. TCRdb fed the 5' RACE reads into MiXCR, producing one record per CDR3 protein. The sample records under 350,000 distinct CDR3 sequences, roughly 9.8% being singletons. In the case of this clonotype: Its antigen is not identified.

The same sample was also studied in work on yellow fever vaccine responses in identical twins.

Input material: CD8+ T cells sorted from blood. This TCR derives from a woman between 18 and 30 years old in good health. V usage is TRBV2 and J usage is TRBJ1-1; D call uncertain. The CDR3 region is CASSEGSQRGNTEAFF. The CDR3, as DNA: TGTGCCAGCAGTGAAGGCTCCCAGCGCGGGAACACTGAAGCTTTCTTT.